These 10 T cell receptor beta chains originate from one sample sequenced in a study of blood T cell repertoires in COVID-19. The protocol was immunoSEQ multiplex PCR, while the TCRdb copy is restricted to in-frame clones and leaves out a portion. The sample lists about 400,000 clones, approximately 88% seen once, with 1% to 1.5% in the top ten. Sequenced material: peripheral blood. All receptors come from a middle-aged man with acute or convalescent COVID-19.

The chain uses TRBV28 and TRBJ1-1, with D perhaps TRBD1 (6 bases). Trimming left V 2 bases short and J 4 bases short, with 8 bases between. This CDR3 is 13 amino acids long. Germline lookup yields CDR1 MDHEN and CDR2 SYDVKM. The CDR3 protein is CASSLSRGTEAFF. Here the CDR3 DNA reads TGTGCCAGCAGTTTAAGCAGGGGCACTGAAGCTTTCTTT.

J is TRBJ2-7 and V is TRBV5-1; D possibly corresponds to TRBD2 (5 bases). V dropped 4 bases and J dropped 1 base, with 18 bases sitting between them. The CDR3 is 16 amino acids. CDR1 is SGHRS, CDR2 YFSETQ, per germline. The CDR3 bases are TGCGCCAGCAGCCCGGGCCATCGGACTCCGTCCTACGAGCAGTACTTC. Amino acids: CASSPGHRTPSYEQYF.

The CDR3 DNA sequence: TGTGCCGGGGAAAGTGGCCTAGCGGGAGGGATTAGCACAGATACGCAGTATTTT. Amino acids: CAGESGLAGGISTDTQYF. The J gene is TRBJ2-3, the V gene TRBV2; 12 nucleotides match TRBD2. V shed 11 bases and J 0 bases; nucleotides not matched to a gene: 15. This CDR3 contains 18 residues. CDR1 and CDR2 from the germline V gene are SNHLY and FYNNEI.

V is TRBV29-1 and J is TRBJ1-2, with a weak D call TRBD1 (5 bases). Germline V lookup: CDR1 SQVTM, CDR2 ANQGSEA. The CDR3 has 13 amino acids. V lost 4 bases, J lost 5 bases, and 14 bases lay in between. The CDR3: CSVGGGGWYGYTF. The DNA of the CDR3 is TGCAGCGTTGGGGGCGGGGGTTGGTATGGCTACACCTTC.

V and J are TRBV18 and TRBJ2-7, with D unclear. The germline V gene has CDR1 KGHSH and CDR2 LQKENI. V lost 3 bases and J 3 bases, leaving 9 bases between the germline ends. CDR3 length: 13 residues. DNA of the CDR3: TGTGCCAGCTCACCGGCGGCAGACTACGAGCAGTACTTC. It specifies CASSPAADYEQYF.

The chain has TRBV3-1 (or the pseudogene TRBV3-2) and TRBJ2-7; D uncertain. The CDR3 is made up of 13 amino acids. CDR1 and CDR2 (germline): LGHDT, YNNKEL (reference sequence). Trimming pared 0 bases from V and 4 bases from J, leaving 7 bases between. The CDR3 nucleotides are TGTGCCAGCAGCCAAGAGGCACCTTACGAGCAGTACTTC. Protein sequence: CASSQEAPYEQYF.

The rearrangement links TRBV6-5 to TRBJ1-1; possibly TRBD1 for D (5 bases). Trimming stripped 2 bases from V and 4 bases from J, with 8 bases between. The CDR3 extends over 13 amino acids. Looked up from germline, CDR1 is MNHEY and CDR2 is SVGAGI. The CDR3 DNA sequence: TGTGCCAGCAGTTACGGGGGGAGCACTGAAGCTTTCTTT. Protein product: CASSYGGSTEAFF.

The chain carries TRBV13 and TRBJ2-7; TRBD1 matches at 7 bases. The CDR3 is 17 residues long. V shed 5 bases, J shed 9 bases, and the junction held 22 bases outside the gene matches. Germline loops: CDR1 PRHDT, CDR2 FYEKMQ (reference sequence). CDR3 loop: CASSATIETGQPQLQYF. The CDR3 DNA reads TGTGCCAGCAGCGCGACGATAGAGACGGGACAGCCTCAATTGCAGTACTTC. Complete variable domain (other parts from reference TRBV13 and TRBJ2-7): AAGVIQSPRHLIKEKRETATLKCYPIPRHDTVYWYQQGPGQDPQFLISFYEKMQSDKGSIPDRFSAQQFSDYHSELNMSSLELGDSALYFCASSATIETGQPQLQYFGPGTRLTVT.

This chain links TRBV9 with TRBJ2-5; 13 nucleotides agree with TRBD2. CDR1 is SGDLS, CDR2 YYNGEE, per germline. Unmatched junction bases numbered 3, after V lost 4 bases and J lost 0 bases. This CDR3 has 16 residues. CDR3 protein: CASSPGTSGDQETQYF. The DNA of the CDR3 is TGTGCCAGCAGCCCTGGGACTAGCGGGGACCAAGAGACCCAGTACTTC.

This chain joins TRBV4-1 and TRBJ1-3; D is unresolved. The CDR3 has 15 residues. Per germline, CDR1 MGHRA and CDR2 YSYEKL. Trimming cost V 0 bases and J 4 bases, with 10 bases left between them. The CDR3 DNA is TGCGCCAGCAGCCAAGATACCGTTCGGGGAAACACCATATATTTT. It encodes CASSQDTVRGNTIYF.